This T cell receptor beta chain is drawn from a study of T-cell reconstitution after alpha-beta-depleted transplantation in children. Study-wide results and caveats: It was surviving recipient T cells and thymic progenitors that gave some patients high TCRbeta diversity at day 60. The main origin of T-cell counts and diversity one year after transplant was newly produced T cells. Approximately two months post-transplant, alpha-beta T cells reportedly originated from several hundred expanded graft clones.

A remark on this clonotype: What it binds is unknown.

As it was prepared, the TCRbeta library received unique molecular identifiers. Each CDR3 protein is one row after TCRdb ran MiXCR on the PCR reads. The data hold approximately 980,000 distinct CDR3 sequences, with about 29% observed a single time. The V gene's germline CDR1 is SGHRS and CDR2 YFSETQ. The CDR3 loop spans 13 amino acids. V was shortened by 1 base and J by 6 bases, with 11 bases between the two germline ends. This receptor was taken from a boy under two years old who had a stem cell transplant for SCID, so the T cells may come from the graft donor. The source was PBMCs, mostly from graft donor cells, collected 360 days after TCRalphabeta/CD19-depleted stem cell transplant. V usage is TRBV5-1 and J usage is TRBJ2-7; no clear D. CDR3 DNA sequence: TGCGCCAGCAGCTTGTCTATTGCCTCCGAGCAGTACTTC. This encodes CASSLSIASEQYF.